Shown below are 10 T cell receptor beta chains from a single sample sequenced in a study of CD8 T cell repertoires and HIV-1 epitope variants. No antigens are known for them. Measured with immunoSEQ multiplex PCR; TCRdb has only the in-frame clones, and not every one. The table has 4,500 or so clones, around 57% seen once; the top ten hold 44%. The sequenced material came from cultured CD8+ T cells derived from PBMCs. These receptors came from a male donor with HIV.

This chain links TRBV27 with TRBJ1-5, with D possibly being TRBD1 (6 bases). Germline V gene lookup returns CDR1 MNHEY and CDR2 SMNVEV (reference sequence). V lost 9 bases and J 2 bases, leaving 11 bases between the germline ends. CDR3 length equals 13 residues. The DNA of the CDR3 is TGTGCCAGTACCACAGGGCGCAATCAGCCCCAGCATTTT. It encodes CASTTGRNQPQHF.

V and J are TRBV7-9 and TRBJ2-1; D gene ambiguous. The CDR3 totals 13 residues. V dropped 5 bases and J dropped 6 bases, with 11 bases sitting between them. Germline CDR1 and CDR2: SEHNR and FQNEAQ (reference sequence). The CDR3 DNA follows: TGTGCCAGCAGCCGTAGCCTAGGCAATGAGCAGTTCTTC. Its protein product is CASSRSLGNEQFF.

The chain uses TRBV15 and TRBJ2-3; the match to TRBD2 covers 13 bases. V shed 3 bases, J shed 4 bases, and the junction held 1 base outside the gene matches. Per germline, CDR1 LNHNV and CDR2 YYDKDF (reference sequence). The CDR3 is 15 amino acids. The CDR3 DNA reads as TGTGCCACCAGCAGTACTAGCGGGGGGGCAGATACGCAGTATTTT. It translates to CATSSTSGGADTQYF.

This chain joins TRBV13 and TRBJ1-1; unclear D gene. Germline V gives CDR1 PRHDT, CDR2 FYEKMQ (reference sequence). V gave up 0 bases and J gave up 2 bases, with 13 bases separating them. The CDR3 is 16 amino acids. The CDR3 here is CASSLGPQEANTEAFF. As DNA, the CDR3 is TGTGCCAGCAGCTTAGGCCCCCAGGAGGCCAACACTGAAGCTTTCTTT.

J is TRBJ2-1 and V is TRBV19, with D perhaps TRBD2 (6 bases). Trimming took 9 bases from V and 8 from J, leaving 14 bases between them. The CDR3 has 12 amino acids. CDR1 is LNHDA, CDR2 SQIVND, per germline (reference sequence). The CDR3 reads CASGRGLDEQFF. CDR3 DNA: TGTGCCAGCGGCCGGGGGTTAGATGAGCAGTTCTTC.

V usage is TRBV19 and J usage is TRBJ1-2; a possible D gene is TRBD1 (6 bases). The CDR3 is made up of 12 amino acids. Germline lookup yields CDR1 LNHDA and CDR2 SQIVND (reference sequence). Trimming left V 7 bases short and J 4 bases short, with 10 bases between. This chain's CDR3 is CASTRDTYGYTF. CDR3 nucleotide sequence: TGTGCCAGTACACGGGACACCTATGGCTACACCTTC.

The chain is built from TRBV15 and TRBJ2-1; 7 nucleotides match TRBD2. The germline V gene encodes CDR1 LNHNV and CDR2 YYDKDF (reference sequence). V dropped 8 bases and J dropped 6; count of bases not matched to a gene: 10. The CDR3 has 14 amino acids. The CDR3 region has the DNA TGTGCCACCTCCGGGGGGATAAACCTCAATGAGCAGTTCTTC. It specifies CATSGGINLNEQFF.

In this sample, this clone turned up a few times. This chain uses TRBV28 with TRBJ1-1, with D perhaps TRBD1 (6 bases). With 3 bases removed from V and 14 bases from J, the gap between germline ends came to 16 bases. The CDR3 consists of 12 residues. Germline V gene data show CDR1 as MDHEN and CDR2 as SYDVKM. The CDR3 bases are TGTGCCAGCAGTTTTCGGAGGACGGGGGGCTTCTTT. Protein product: CASSFRRTGGFF.

The chain joins TRBV19 to TRBJ2-1; D may correspond to TRBD1 or TRBD2 (5 bases each). Germline lookup yields CDR1 LNHDA and CDR2 SQIVND (reference sequence). This CDR3 contains 18 residues. V was pared by 5 bases and J by 0 bases, with 20 bases between. The CDR3 protein is CASSGRDGFLSSYNEQFF. The CDR3 DNA follows: TGTGCCAGTAGTGGCCGGGACGGGTTCCTCTCCTCCTACAATGAGCAGTTCTTC.

The rearrangement uses TRBV4-3 and TRBJ2-7; perhaps TRBD2 as D (6 bases). The CDR3 totals 14 residues. V was shortened by 3 bases and J by 7 bases, with 16 bases between the two germline ends. Germline lookup yields CDR1 LGHNA and CDR2 YSLEER. CDR3 sequence: CASSHSGGRDEQYF. The CDR3, as DNA: TGCGCCAGCAGCCACTCCGGGGGACGGGATGAGCAGTACTTC.